The entry that follows covers one TCR beta chain sequence. This clone is a singleton in its sample. Its binding antigen is unknown. The sample holds no much larger clone one base away, and base qualities are not on file. This specimen belongs to a study of blood T cell repertoires in COVID-19 (dated by TCRdb to the early 2020s). A note on the overall study: Collaborator samples came from the United States, Italy and Spain and covered acute and convalescent phases of COVID-19. The material from the prospective study consisted of cDNA or gDNA derived from T cells, B-cell-depleted T cells, or PBMCs. Deeply sampled blood TCRbeta repertoires from subjects exposed to, actively infected with, or recovered from COVID-19 were included in the dataset. The repertoires were made available in a free public database intended to serve as a resource for research on the immune response to SARS-CoV-2. Samples came from the ongoing ImmuneRACE study (first 160 participants) plus 1,254 subjects from 6 global collaborators. A de-identified subject ID, COVID-19 status, age in years and sex were almost always included in the sample metadata. HLA class I and class II types, where available, came from metadata supplied by the sample provider rather than from assay-based typing. Broad study findings and their caveats: The quantity of clinical and demographic metadata differed by source and by participant and was supplied without curation.

The CDR3 covers 17 residues, taking in both the cysteine and the phenylalanine. The kept DNA is CDR3 alone, 51 bases in frame from the first base. V is trimmed back by 6 bases and J by 7 bases, and the junction contains 16 bases that no gene match accounts for. CDR1 and CDR2 are drawn from the germline V gene: SGHAT, FQNNGV. TCRbeta CDR3 regions were amplified from genomic DNA using the immunoSEQ Assay, a bias-controlled multiplex PCR. The study's own analysis went as follows. Within the assay, amplification of reference gene primers was used to estimate how many nucleated cells each sample contained. To quantify the absolute abundance of each unique TCRbeta CDR3 rearrangement, sequence reads were collapsed and filtered. For each sample, productive Simpson clonality was calculated as the square root of Simpson's diversity index across productive rearrangements. In its TCRdb copy, this immuneACCESS table keeps in-frame sequences only and misses some clones. Where compared with another copy, unresolved V genes explain less than half of these, and the others have no known cause. Clone size and the V and J calls come from that table; the DNA yielded D and trimming. The sample includes about 260,000 clones, with around 90% observed a single time. Around 0.7% of the sample rests with the top ten.

Each collaborating institution followed its own protocols to collect whole blood in K2EDTA tubes. Collaborator samples were shipped for TCRbeta analysis as frozen whole blood, isolated PBMCs, or DNA extracted from either sample type. Recombination linked TRBV11-2 to TRBJ2-7, and 12 bases in between align with TRBD1. This sequence was found in a human donor in a cohort sampled during active COVID-19. The sequencing input was peripheral blood. The DNA sequence is as follows: TGTGCCAGCAGTCTGACTACTGGGGGACAGGGGGCGCGGGAGCAGTACTTC. The encoded protein is CASSLTTGGQGAREQYF.